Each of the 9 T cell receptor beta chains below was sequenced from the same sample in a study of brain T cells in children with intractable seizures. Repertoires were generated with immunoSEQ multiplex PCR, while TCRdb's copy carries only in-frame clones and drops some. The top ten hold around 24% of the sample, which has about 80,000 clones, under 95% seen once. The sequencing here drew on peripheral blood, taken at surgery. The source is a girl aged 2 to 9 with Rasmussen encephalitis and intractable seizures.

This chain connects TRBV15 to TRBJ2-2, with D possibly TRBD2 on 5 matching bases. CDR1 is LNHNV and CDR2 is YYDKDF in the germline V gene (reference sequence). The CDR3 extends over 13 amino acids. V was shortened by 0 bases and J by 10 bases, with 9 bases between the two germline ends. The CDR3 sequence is CATSRDLGKELFF. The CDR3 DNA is TGTGCCACCAGCAGAGATCTCGGGAAGGAGCTGTTTTTT.

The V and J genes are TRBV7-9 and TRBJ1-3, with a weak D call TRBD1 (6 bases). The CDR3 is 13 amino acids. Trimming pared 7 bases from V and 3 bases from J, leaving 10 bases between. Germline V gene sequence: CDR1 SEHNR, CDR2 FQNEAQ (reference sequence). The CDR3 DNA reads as TGTGCCAGCAAGGGGGGTAGTGGAAACACCATATATTTT. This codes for CASKGGSGNTIYF.

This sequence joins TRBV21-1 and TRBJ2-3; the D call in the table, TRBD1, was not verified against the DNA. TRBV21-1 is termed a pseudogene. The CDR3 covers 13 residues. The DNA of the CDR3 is TGTGCCAGAACCGGACATAGCACAGATACGCAGTATTTT. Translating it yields CARTGHSTDTQYF.

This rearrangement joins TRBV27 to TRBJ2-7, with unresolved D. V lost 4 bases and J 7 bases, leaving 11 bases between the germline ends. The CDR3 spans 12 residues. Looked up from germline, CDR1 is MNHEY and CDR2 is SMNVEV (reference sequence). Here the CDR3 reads CASSSRSREQYF. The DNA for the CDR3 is TGTGCCAGCAGTTCCAGGTCCAGGGAGCAGTACTTC.

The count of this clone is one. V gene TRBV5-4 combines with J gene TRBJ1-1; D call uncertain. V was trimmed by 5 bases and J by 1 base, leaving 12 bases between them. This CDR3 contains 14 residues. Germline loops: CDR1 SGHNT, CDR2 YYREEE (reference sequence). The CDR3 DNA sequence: TGTGCCAGCAGTTTAGGGTCGAGGAACACTGAAGCTTTCTTT. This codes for CASSLGSRNTEAFF.

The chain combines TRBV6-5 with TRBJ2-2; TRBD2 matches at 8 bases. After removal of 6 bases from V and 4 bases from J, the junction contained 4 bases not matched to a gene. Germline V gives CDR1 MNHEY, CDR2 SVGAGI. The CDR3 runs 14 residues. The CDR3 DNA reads TGTGCCAGCAGATTAGCGGGGAGCACCGGGGAGCTGTTTTTT. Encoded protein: CASRLAGSTGELFF.

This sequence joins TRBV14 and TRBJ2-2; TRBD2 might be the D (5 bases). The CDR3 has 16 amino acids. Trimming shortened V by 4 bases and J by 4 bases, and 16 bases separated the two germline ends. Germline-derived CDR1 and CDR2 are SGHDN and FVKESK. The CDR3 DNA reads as TGTGCCAGCAGCCCCCCGGGGATACCCAGCACCGGGGAGCTGTTTTTT. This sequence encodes CASSPPGIPSTGELFF.

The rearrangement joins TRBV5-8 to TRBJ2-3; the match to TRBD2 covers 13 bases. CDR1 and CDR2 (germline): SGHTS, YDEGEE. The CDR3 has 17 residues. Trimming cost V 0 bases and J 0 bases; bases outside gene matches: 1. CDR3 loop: CASSLGGLAGSTDTQYF. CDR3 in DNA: TGTGCCAGCAGCTTGGGGGGACTAGCGGGAAGCACAGATACGCAGTATTTT.

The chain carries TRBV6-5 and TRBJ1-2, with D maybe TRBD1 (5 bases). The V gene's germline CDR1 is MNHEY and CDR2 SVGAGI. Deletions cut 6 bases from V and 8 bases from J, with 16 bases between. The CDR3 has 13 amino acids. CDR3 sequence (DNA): TGTGCCAGCAGAGACTCAGGGATCCGAGGCTACACCTTC. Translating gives CASRDSGIRGYTF.